Given below is one T cell receptor beta chain in context. In this sample, this clone turned up a few times. This clone's antigen is unknown. Qualities for individual bases were not recorded, and no much larger clone is one base off. The meaning of the sample's time point label: baseline before first vaccination. Samples from vaccinated people were obtained from the UK trials COV001 and COV002, which included a single-blind randomized controlled phase 2/3 trial of AZD1222 (ChAdOx1 nCoV-19) in healthy adults. For TCRbeta chain sequencing, PBMC samples from trial participants were taken at day 0 and at day 28 after the second dose. The CDR3 regions of human TCRbeta chains were analyzed by immunosequencing. The study's processing was this. TCRs in the repertoires were compared against a reference library of SARS-CoV-2-specific TCRs that had been generated with the MIRA antigen-specificity platform. Breadth was defined as the fraction of unique TCRs that were SARS-CoV-2-associated. Depth was defined as the fraction of total T cells that were SARS-CoV-2-associated. Using the MIRA data, each spike-specific TCR was mapped to the spike region that the TCR reacts to and placed in a CD4 or CD8 class. Log10-transformed breadth and depth values were compared by one-way ANOVA with Sidak's multiple comparisons tests. TCRdb's version of the immuneACCESS table is confined to in-frame rearrangements and falls short of the full clone set. An unresolved V gene accounts for under half of the shortfall where checked; the remainder is of unknown origin. V and J calls and clone size come straight from that table; D and trimming were deduced from the DNA. For this sample the table gives about 150,000 clones, of which roughly nine tenths were detected only once. Clones ranked in the top ten supply 4.5% to 6% of the sample.

CDR1 MNHEY and CDR2 SVGEGT were looked up in the germline V gene. V loses 2 bases of germline sequence and J loses 0 bases, and the interval between the two ends is 2 bases. The CDR3, from cysteine to phenylalanine, totals 14 residues. Only the CDR3 DNA stays, 42 bases, in frame from base 1. These data belong to a study of T cell responses to AZD1222 COVID-19 vaccine (dated by TCRdb to the early 2020s). A note on the overall study: AZD1222 recipients given second doses at about 4 weeks or at about 12 weeks were pooled, since spike-specific TCR depth and breadth were not found to differ between the two schedules. TCR sequencing was performed for 230 to 250 trial participants, of whom about 200 were given two doses of AZD1222 and around 25 were given two doses of MenACWY control vaccine. Enrollment into the trials was organized by age into subgroups of 18-55, 56-69 and 70-plus years, and those subgroups contained approximately 160, 26 and 62 TCR-sequenced participants, respectively.

The paper's findings and limits, for the study overall: CD4 TCRs associated with the vaccine covered the entire spike protein, and the dominant responses were in regions 160-218 and 743-854. The 56-69-year group was small, and its depth increase did not reach significance, likely because of low power. Participants were mostly white British, with more females than males. The authors suggested clonal diversity may have been underestimated. Conclusions about previously exposed vaccinees were limited because only 5 or 6 AZD1222 recipients were SARS-CoV-2 seropositive at baseline. Epitopes outside the regions mutated in the B.1.351 and B.1.1.7 variants were reportedly recognized by nearly half of the unique spike-specific TCRs. Spike-specific TCR breadth and depth rose significantly after two AZD1222 doses compared with day 0 and with MenACWY recipients. No day 14 peak-response samples were available, so repertoires were characterized only after the peak T cell response.

Here the chain combines TRBV6-2 or TRBV6-3 and TRBJ2-6; the D gene identity is not certain. This clonotype was obtained from an adult in good health. This sample comprised peripheral blood, obtained on day 0 of AZD1222 vaccination. Here is the DNA: TGTGCCAGCAGTTACAACTCTGGGGCCAACGTCCTGACTTTC. Translated, this gives CASSYNSGANVLTF.